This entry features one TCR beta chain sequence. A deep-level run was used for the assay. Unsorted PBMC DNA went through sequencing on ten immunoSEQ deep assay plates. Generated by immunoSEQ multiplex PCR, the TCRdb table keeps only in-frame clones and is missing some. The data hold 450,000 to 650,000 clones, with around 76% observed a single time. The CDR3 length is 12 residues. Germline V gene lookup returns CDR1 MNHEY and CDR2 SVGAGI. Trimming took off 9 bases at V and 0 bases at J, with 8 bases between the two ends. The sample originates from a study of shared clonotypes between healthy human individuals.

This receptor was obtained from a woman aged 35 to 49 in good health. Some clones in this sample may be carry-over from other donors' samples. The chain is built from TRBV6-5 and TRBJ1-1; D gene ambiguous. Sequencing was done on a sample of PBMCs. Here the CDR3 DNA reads TGTGCCAGTCGTGGGGTGAACACTGAAGCTTTCTTT. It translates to CASRGVNTEAFF.